Described below is a single TCR beta chain sequence and its context. The source of the sample is a study of PD-L1 blockade in urothelial cancer. Study in general: Samples of blood were analyzed 3 weeks (second dose) and 6 weeks after treatment start. Researchers found blood samples held a median of about 130,000 T cells.

Time point meaning: pretreatment peripheral blood. Per patient, between 1 and 8 samples were collected at pretreatment and on-treatment time points. Here immunoSEQ multiplex PCR was the method, and the copy in TCRdb shows in-frame clones only, minus some. The sample lists 85,000 to 90,000 clones; 89% were seen once. Germline V gene data show CDR1 as SGHTS and CDR2 as YDEGEE. This CDR3 is built from 15 residues. Between the trimmed V and J ends, which lost 4 bases and 2 bases, there was a span of 13 bases. The source material was PBMCs, sampled around atezolizumab (anti-PD-L1) treatment. V is TRBV5-8 and J is TRBJ2-1; D possibly corresponds to TRBD2 (6 bases). This receptor was obtained from a woman over 75 with urothelial cancer. Here the CDR3 DNA reads TGTGCCAGCAGCCTGCCGGGACTGGCCTACAATGAGCAGTTCTTC. Protein sequence: CASSLPGLAYNEQFF.